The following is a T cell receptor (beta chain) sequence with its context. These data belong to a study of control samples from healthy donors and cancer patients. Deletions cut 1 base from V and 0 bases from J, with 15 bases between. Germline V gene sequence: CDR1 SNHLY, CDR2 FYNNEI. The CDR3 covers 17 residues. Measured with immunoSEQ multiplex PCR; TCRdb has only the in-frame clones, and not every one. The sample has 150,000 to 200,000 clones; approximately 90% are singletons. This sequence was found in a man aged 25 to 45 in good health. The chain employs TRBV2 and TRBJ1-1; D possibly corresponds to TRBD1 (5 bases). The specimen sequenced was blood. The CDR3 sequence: CASSEGWAGYLNTEAFF. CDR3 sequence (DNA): TGTGCCAGCAGTGAAGGCTGGGCAGGGTATTTGAACACTGAAGCTTTCTTT.